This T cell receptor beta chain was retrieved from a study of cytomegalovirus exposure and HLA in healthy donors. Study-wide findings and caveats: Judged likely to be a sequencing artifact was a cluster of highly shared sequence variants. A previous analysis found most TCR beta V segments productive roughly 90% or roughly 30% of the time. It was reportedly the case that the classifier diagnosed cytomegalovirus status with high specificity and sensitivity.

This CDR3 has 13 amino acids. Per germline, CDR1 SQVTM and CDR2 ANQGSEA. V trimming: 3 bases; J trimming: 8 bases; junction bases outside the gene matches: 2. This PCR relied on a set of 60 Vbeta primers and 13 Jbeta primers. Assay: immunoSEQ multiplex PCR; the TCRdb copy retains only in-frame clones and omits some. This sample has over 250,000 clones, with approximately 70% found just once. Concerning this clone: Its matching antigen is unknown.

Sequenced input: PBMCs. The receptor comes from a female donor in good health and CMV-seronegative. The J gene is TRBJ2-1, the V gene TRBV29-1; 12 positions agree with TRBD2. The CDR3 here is CSVERLAGDEQFF. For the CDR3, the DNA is TGCAGCGTTGAGAGACTAGCGGGAGATGAGCAGTTCTTC.